This TCR beta chain was captured in a study of shared clonotypes between healthy human individuals. Study results and caveats: Sampling was confined to blood; repertoires within tissues likely differ. Relative to memory subsets, naive subsets generally showed larger estimated richness.

The data were produced by immunoSEQ multiplex PCR, yet TCRdb's version contains in-frame clones alone and is incomplete. The sample has a few million clones, around 95% seen once. For this clone: Its specificity is not known.

Per the germline V gene, CDR1 is GTSNPN and CDR2 is SVGIG (reference sequence). CDR3 length: 14 amino acids. V was cut by 0 bases and J by 6 bases, with 13 bases left in between. This TCR was sampled from a man in his late teens or twenties in good health. The sample taken for sequencing was naive CD4+ T cells sorted from blood. The subset is: CD45RA+ positively selected. This chain connects TRBV30 to TRBJ2-3, with D unclear. The CDR3 sequence is CAWSVRRSPDTQYF. CDR3 nucleotide sequence: TGTGCCTGGAGTGTACGTAGATCCCCGGATACGCAGTATTTT.